This T cell receptor (beta chain) was sequenced in a study of spatial heterogeneity in lung cancer. The study's findings and limits: It was found that expanded intratumoral alpha and beta TCR counts tracked tumor mutation counts. In tumor T cells, estimated coverage reached around 7% for alpha chains and roughly 14% for beta chains.

In TCRdb, the 5' RACE reads were re-called with MiXCR into one record per CDR3 protein. This table has 24,000 or so distinct CDR3 sequences, 8% to 10% appearing once. The sample's time point: sample taken at primary tumor resection. CDR3 length: 16 residues. V gave up 1 base and J gave up 4 bases; unmatched junction bases: 8. The germline V gene encodes CDR1 SGHTA and CDR2 FQGNSA. This clonotype came up many times. Its specificity is unknown. The gene calls are TRBV7-2 and TRBJ2-5; 8 bases agree with TRBD2. The sequencing used lung tumor tissue, collected at surgery. The receptor's source is a male donor with early-stage non-small cell lung cancer. The CDR3 DNA is TGTGCCAGCAGCTTAGTTTCGGGGGCGGGAGGAGAGACCCAGTACTTC. It translates to CASSLVSGAGGETQYF.